These T cell receptor beta chains were read from a single sample in a study of blood T cell repertoires in COVID-19. This table comes from immunoSEQ multiplex PCR, and its TCRdb copy is limited to in-frame clones, with some not included. Of roughly 310,000 clones in the sample, around nine tenths were seen once. Source material: PBMCs or T cells enriched from blood (not recorded which). The receptor set was obtained from a woman aged 40 to 50 who had recovered from COVID-19. The CDR3 runs from the conserved cysteine through the conserved F or W. The D gene is left open where the match is weak. Clone size, where shown, is once, few, many, or a class for clones that have expanded.

abundance: NA; d_gene: TRBD2; j_gene: TRBJ2-2; v_gene: TRBV28; CDR3nt: TGTGCCAGCAGTACTAGCGGGGCGAACACCGGGGAGCTGTTTTTT; CDR3aa: CASSTSGANTGELFF
abundance: NA; d_gene: TRBD1; j_gene: TRBJ2-5; v_gene: TRBV24-1; CDR3nt: TGTGCCACCAGTGACCCCGGGACAGTACCGGAGACCCAGTACTTC; CDR3aa: CATSDPGTVPETQYF
abundance: NA; d_gene: NA; j_gene: TRBJ1-2; v_gene: TRBV9; CDR3nt: TGTGCCAGCAGCGGAGCGGGACCGCGTTATGGCTACACCTTC; CDR3aa: CASSGAGPRYGYTF
abundance: NA; d_gene: NA; j_gene: TRBJ2-7; v_gene: TRBV18; CDR3nt: TGTGCCAGCTCACCCAGCAGGTTCCACGAGCAGTACTTC; CDR3aa: CASSPSRFHEQYF
abundance: NA; d_gene: TRBD1; j_gene: TRBJ1-4; v_gene: TRBV11-3; CDR3nt: TGTGCCAGCAGCTTATACGGGACAGGGGGCGAAAAACTGTTTTTT; CDR3aa: CASSLYGTGGEKLFF
abundance: NA; d_gene: NA; j_gene: TRBJ2-7; v_gene: TRBV18; CDR3nt: TGTGCCAGCTCACCTTTCGACTACCACGAGCAGTACTTC; CDR3aa: CASSPFDYHEQYF
abundance: NA; d_gene: TRBD1; j_gene: TRBJ1-6; v_gene: TRBV7-8; CDR3nt: TGTGCCAGCAGCCCCCGGGACAGGGATAATTCACCCCTCCACTTT; CDR3aa: CASSPRDRDNSPLHF
abundance: NA; d_gene: TRBD2; j_gene: TRBJ2-3; v_gene: TRBV5-1; CDR3nt: TGCGCCAGCAGCCAAGCGGGAGGCACAGATACGCAGTATTTT; CDR3aa: CASSQAGGTDTQYF
abundance: once; d_gene: NA; j_gene: TRBJ1-3; v_gene: TRBV4-2; CDR3nt: TGTGCCAGCAGCCACCCAGAGGCCAGAACCATATATTTT; CDR3aa: CASSHPEARTIYF
abundance: NA; d_gene: NA; j_gene: TRBJ1-3; v_gene: TRBV5-1; CDR3nt: TGCGCCAGCAGCTTGGACCTGCAGGGGAGAGCGGGAAACACCATATATTTT; CDR3aa: CASSLDLQGRAGNTIYF
abundance: once; d_gene: NA; j_gene: TRBJ1-2; v_gene: TRBV3-1/TRBV3-2; CDR3nt: TGTGCCAGCAATAACGGGGTGTATGGCTACACCTTC; CDR3aa: CASNNGVYGYTF
abundance: NA; d_gene: NA; j_gene: TRBJ2-1; v_gene: TRBV18; CDR3nt: TGTGCCAGCTCACGGGGCAGGGGTAGCTCCTACAATGAGCAGTTCTTC; CDR3aa: CASSRGRGSSYNEQFF
abundance: NA; d_gene: NA; j_gene: TRBJ2-1; v_gene: TRBV28; CDR3nt: TGTGCCAGCAGTTTACAACAGCATAGGAATGAGCAGTTCTTC; CDR3aa: CASSLQQHRNEQFF
abundance: NA; d_gene: TRBD1; j_gene: TRBJ1-6; v_gene: TRBV18; CDR3nt: TGTGCCAGCTCACCGGCAGGGGGCGAGGATTCACCCCTCCACTTT; CDR3aa: CASSPAGGEDSPLHF
abundance: NA; d_gene: TRBD2; j_gene: TRBJ2-7; v_gene: TRBV7-8; CDR3nt: TGTGCCAGCAGCTTCCCGGGGGGGGACGAGCAGTACTTC; CDR3aa: CASSFPGGDEQYF
abundance: NA; d_gene: TRBD1; j_gene: TRBJ1-4; v_gene: TRBV7-9; CDR3nt: TGTGCCAGCAGCTTAGGACAGGGGGGAGAAAAACTGTTTTTT; CDR3aa: CASSLGQGGEKLFF
abundance: NA; d_gene: NA; j_gene: TRBJ2-1; v_gene: TRBV9; CDR3nt: TGTGCCAGCAGCGTAGATGACCTGGGGGCGGCCTACAATGAGCAGTTCTTC; CDR3aa: CASSVDDLGAAYNEQFF
abundance: NA; d_gene: TRBD2; j_gene: TRBJ2-5; v_gene: TRBV24-1; CDR3nt: TGTGCCACCAGTGACCGGGGACTAGCGGGTCAAGAGACCCAGTACTTC; CDR3aa: CATSDRGLAGQETQYF
abundance: NA; d_gene: TRBD1; j_gene: TRBJ2-5; v_gene: TRBV5-4; CDR3nt: TGTGCCAGCAGTTCTCCGACAGGGGGCGGGGAGACCCAGTACTTC; CDR3aa: CASSSPTGGGETQYF
abundance: NA; d_gene: NA; j_gene: TRBJ1-5; v_gene: TRBV6-2/TRBV6-3; CDR3nt: TGTGCCAGCAGTGGAGTCTCTAGCAATCAGCCCCAGCATTTT; CDR3aa: CASSGVSSNQPQHF
abundance: NA; d_gene: TRBD2; j_gene: TRBJ2-3; v_gene: TRBV7-2; CDR3nt: TGTGCCAGCAGCCCGCGGACTAGCCTGGGAGATACGCAGTATTTT; CDR3aa: CASSPRTSLGDTQYF
abundance: NA; d_gene: TRBD1; j_gene: TRBJ1-2; v_gene: TRBV12-3/TRBV12-4; CDR3nt: TGTGCCAGCGGACAGGGGTCATGGTATGGCTACACCTTC; CDR3aa: CASGQGSWYGYTF
abundance: NA; d_gene: TRBD1; j_gene: TRBJ2-1; v_gene: TRBV24-1; CDR3nt: TGTGCCACCAGTGGGACAGGATCCTACAATGAGCAGTTCTTC; CDR3aa: CATSGTGSYNEQFF
abundance: NA; d_gene: TRBD1; j_gene: TRBJ1-5; v_gene: TRBV6-6; CDR3nt: TGTGCCAGCGCTCGACAGGGGAGGCAGCCCCAGCATTTT; CDR3aa: CASARQGRQPQHF
abundance: NA; d_gene: NA; j_gene: TRBJ1-2; v_gene: TRBV11-1; CDR3nt: TGTGCCAGCAGCATTGACAGGTCTTTGGGGGGCTACACCTTC; CDR3aa: CASSIDRSLGGYTF